This T cell receptor beta chain was documented in a study of blood T cell repertoires in COVID-19. The wider study: Samples came from the United States, Italy and Spain, spanning acute and convalescent COVID-19. T cells, B-cell-depleted T cells, or PBMCs provided the cDNA or gDNA that served as material.

Authors' analysis steps: Reference gene primers were amplified, and this amplification served to estimate nucleated cell counts. Assay used: immunoSEQ multiplex PCR; TCRdb lists only in-frame clones, some missing. The V and J calls and the clone size are those of that table, but D and trimming were determined from the DNA. This table has about 170,000 clones, approximately 87% appearing once. Sequencing was performed on peripheral blood. The sequence was obtained from a man aged 18 to 29 with active or convalescent COVID-19.

The CDR3 spells CASSHPDRASGELFF. As DNA, the CDR3 is TGCGCCAGCAGCCACCCGGACAGGGCGAGCGGGGAGCTGTTTTTT. The chain joins TRBV4-1 to TRBJ2-2; 8 nucleotides line up with TRBD1. V lost 3 bases and J lost 7; bases outside the gene matches: 7. The germline V gene encodes CDR1 MGHRA and CDR2 YSYEKL. The CDR3 is 15 residues long.